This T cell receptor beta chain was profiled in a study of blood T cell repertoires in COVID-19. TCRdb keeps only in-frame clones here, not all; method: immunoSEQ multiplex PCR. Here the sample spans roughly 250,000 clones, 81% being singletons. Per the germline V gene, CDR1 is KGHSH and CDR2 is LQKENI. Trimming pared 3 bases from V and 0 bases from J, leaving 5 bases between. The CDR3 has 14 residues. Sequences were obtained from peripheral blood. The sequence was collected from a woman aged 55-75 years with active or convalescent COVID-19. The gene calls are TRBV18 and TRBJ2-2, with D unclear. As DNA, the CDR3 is TGTGCCAGCTCACCTTCTGCGAACACCGGGGAGCTGTTTTTT. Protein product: CASSPSANTGELFF.